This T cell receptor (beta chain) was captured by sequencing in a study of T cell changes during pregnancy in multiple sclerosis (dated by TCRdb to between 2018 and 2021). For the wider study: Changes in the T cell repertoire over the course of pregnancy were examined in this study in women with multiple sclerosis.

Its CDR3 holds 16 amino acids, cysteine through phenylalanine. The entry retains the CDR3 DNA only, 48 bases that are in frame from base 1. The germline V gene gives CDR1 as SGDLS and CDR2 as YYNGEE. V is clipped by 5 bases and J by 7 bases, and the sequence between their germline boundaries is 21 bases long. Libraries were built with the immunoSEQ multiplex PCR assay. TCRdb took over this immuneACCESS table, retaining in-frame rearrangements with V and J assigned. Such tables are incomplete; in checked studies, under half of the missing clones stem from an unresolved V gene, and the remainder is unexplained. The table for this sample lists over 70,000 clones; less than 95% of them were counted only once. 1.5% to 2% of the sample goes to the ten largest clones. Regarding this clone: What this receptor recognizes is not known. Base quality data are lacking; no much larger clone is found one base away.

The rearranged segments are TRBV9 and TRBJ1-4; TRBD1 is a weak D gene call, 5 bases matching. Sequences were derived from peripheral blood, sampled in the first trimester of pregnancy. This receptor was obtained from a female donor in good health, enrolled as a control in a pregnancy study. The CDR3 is CASRAPTGEEGEKLFF. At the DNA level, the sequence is TGTGCCAGCAGAGCCCCAACAGGCGAGGAGGGTGAAAAACTGTTTTTT.